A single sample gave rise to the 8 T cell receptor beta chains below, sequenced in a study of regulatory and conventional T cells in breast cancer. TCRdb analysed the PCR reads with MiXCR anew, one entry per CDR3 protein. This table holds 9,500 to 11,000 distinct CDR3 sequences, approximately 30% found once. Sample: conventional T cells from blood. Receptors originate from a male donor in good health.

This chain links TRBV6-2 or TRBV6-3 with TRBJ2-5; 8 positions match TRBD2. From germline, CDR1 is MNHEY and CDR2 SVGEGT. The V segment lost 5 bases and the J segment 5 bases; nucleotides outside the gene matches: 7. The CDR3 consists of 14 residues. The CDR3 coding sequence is TGTGCCAGCAGTCTCGTAGCGGGGAAGGAGACCCAGTACTTC. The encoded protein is CASSLVAGKETQYF.

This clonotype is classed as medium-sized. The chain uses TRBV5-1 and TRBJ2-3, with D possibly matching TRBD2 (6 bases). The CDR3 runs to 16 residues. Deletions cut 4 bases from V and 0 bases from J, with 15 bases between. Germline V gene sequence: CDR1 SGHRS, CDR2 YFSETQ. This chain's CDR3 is CASSLGRGTSTDTQYF. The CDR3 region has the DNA TGCGCCAGCAGCCTAGGACGGGGGACTAGCACAGATACGCAGTATTTT.

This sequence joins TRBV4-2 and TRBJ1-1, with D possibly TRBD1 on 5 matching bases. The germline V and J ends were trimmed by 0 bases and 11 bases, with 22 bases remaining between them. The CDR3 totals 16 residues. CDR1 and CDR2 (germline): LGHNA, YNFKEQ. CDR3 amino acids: CASSQDFWLSGQGAFF. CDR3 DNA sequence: TGTGCCAGCAGCCAAGATTTTTGGCTTTCGGGGCAAGGGGCTTTCTTT.

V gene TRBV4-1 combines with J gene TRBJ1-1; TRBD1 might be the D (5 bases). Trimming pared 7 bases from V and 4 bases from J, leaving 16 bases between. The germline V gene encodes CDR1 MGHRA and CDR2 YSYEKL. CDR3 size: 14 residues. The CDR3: CASNPSGPGTEAFF. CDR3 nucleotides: TGCGCCAGCAATCCTTCAGGGCCGGGCACTGAAGCTTTCTTT.

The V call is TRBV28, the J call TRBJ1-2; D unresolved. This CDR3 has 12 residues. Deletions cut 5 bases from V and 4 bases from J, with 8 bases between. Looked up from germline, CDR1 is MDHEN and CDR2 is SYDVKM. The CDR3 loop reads CASSKQIYGYTF. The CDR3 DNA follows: TGTGCCAGCAGTAAGCAGATCTATGGCTACACCTTC.

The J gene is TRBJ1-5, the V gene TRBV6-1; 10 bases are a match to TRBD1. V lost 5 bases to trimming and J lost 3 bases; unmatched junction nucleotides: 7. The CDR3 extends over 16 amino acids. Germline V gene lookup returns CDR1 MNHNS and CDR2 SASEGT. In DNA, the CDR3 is TGTGCCAGCAGTTCCCGGGACAGGGGACTCAATCAGCCCCAGCATTTT. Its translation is CASSSRDRGLNQPQHF.

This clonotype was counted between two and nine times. The CDR3 coding sequence is TGTGCCAGCAGTTTGCGAGGTTTTGAAGCTTTCTTT. Translating it yields CASSLRGFEAFF. The chain uses TRBV12-3 or TRBV12-4 and TRBJ1-1; D gene uncertain. The CDR3 totals 12 residues. V shed 3 bases and J shed 7 bases, with 9 bases lying between them.

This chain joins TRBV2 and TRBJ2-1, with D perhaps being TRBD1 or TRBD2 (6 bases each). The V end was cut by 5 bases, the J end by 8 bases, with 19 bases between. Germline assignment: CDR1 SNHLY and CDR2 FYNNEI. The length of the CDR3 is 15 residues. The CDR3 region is CASSYSWGPGDEQFF. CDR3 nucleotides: TGTGCCAGCAGTTATAGTTGGGGGCCGGGGGATGAGCAGTTCTTC.